These T cell receptor beta chains were read from a single sample in a study of blood T cell repertoires in COVID-19. The method was immunoSEQ multiplex PCR; TCRdb's version includes in-frame clones alone and lacks a portion of them. The sample includes around 99,000 clones, more than 70% of them seen just once. The sample taken for sequencing was peripheral blood. The origin of the receptors is a human donor in a cohort sampled during active COVID-19. Both conserved end residues are trimmed from each CDR3.

CDR3 protein | V gene
SVGGISRETQY | TRBV29-1
ASSLETRAGANVLT | TRBV7-9
ASSIAVARNTEAF | TRBV19
ASSEFPGRETQY | TRBV25-1
ASSFTGGGRTDTQY | TRBV6-6
ASSLVANIQY | TRBV7-2
ASSLDRTNTEAF | TRBV3-1/TRBV3-2
ASTFTVMNTEAF | TRBV7-2
ASSYSVRVKNTEAF | TRBV6-2/TRBV6-3
ASSPRTGPVISYNEQF | TRBV14
ASSLSGGTGYNQPQH | TRBV27
ASSKDGYRGWPSSYNEQF | TRBV21-1
ASNDQGYSYEQY | TRBV2
ASSRQGVAGSPLH | TRBV11-2
ASSFPIAGGADTQY | TRBV5-4
ASSLGAETPNSPLH | TRBV28
ASSLVQGTVGYT | TRBV7-2
ASSLVRSNTEAF | TRBV28
ASSFSGGYNNEQF | TRBV7-3
ASGRGIENTGELF | TRBV7-9
ASSSGTGATNTEAF | TRBV7-6
ASSRGQGYTEAF | TRBV3-1/TRBV3-2
ASSGGTSGYT | TRBV2
ASSRWGQKIEQY | TRBV7-9
ASSLQGSGEKLF | TRBV27
ASSLAWQGAGNTIY | TRBV5-1